These 29 T cell receptor beta chains were all obtained from the same sample, sequenced in a study of cytotoxic CD8 clonotypes in ibrutinib-treated CLL (dated by TCRdb to the early 2020s). The intended sense of this specimen's time point label: about twelve months on ibrutinib. Receptor libraries were prepared by the immunoSEQ multiplex PCR assay. In its TCRdb copy, this immuneACCESS table keeps in-frame sequences only and misses some clones. Where compared with another copy, unresolved V genes explain less than half of these, and the others have no known cause. The sample table holds 45,000 to 55,000 clones, of which roughly 50% were seen once. The ten largest clones take up roughly 33% of the sample. Material: PBMCs, obtained after 12 months of ibrutinib treatment. The receptors derive from a human donor with chronic lymphocytic leukemia.

The chain carries TRBV18 and TRBJ2-7, with D unclear. CDR1 KGHSH and CDR2 LQKENI come from the germline V gene. CDR3 length: 12 residues. V was trimmed by 3 bases and J by 7 bases, leaving 10 bases between them. CDR3 DNA: TGTGCCAGCTCACCCTCGCTAGGGGAGCAGTACTTC. It codes for CASSPSLGEQYF.

This chain connects TRBV7-8 to TRBJ2-7, with 8 positions matching TRBD1. Germline V gene data show CDR1 as SGHVS and CDR2 as FQNEAQ. After removal of 2 bases from V and 5 bases from J, the junction contained 5 bases not matched to a gene. The CDR3 consists of 14 residues. For the CDR3, the DNA is TGTGCCAGCAGCTTACTCGACAGGGGCAACGAGCAGTACTTC. This translates into CASSLLDRGNEQYF.

The chain carries TRBV5-1 and TRBJ2-7; 7 positions agree with TRBD1. CDR3 length equals 14 residues. CDR1 and CDR2 (germline): SGHRS, YFSETQ. The junction had 1 base not matched to a gene; V was cut back by 1 base and J by 0 bases. The CDR3 DNA sequence: TGCGCCAGCAGCTTGTCAGGGGGCTCCTACGAGCAGTACTTC. This translates into CASSLSGGSYEQYF.

This clone was counted a single time. The rearrangement joins TRBV7-8 to TRBJ2-5; D unresolved. The CDR3 sequence is 16 residues long. V lost 1 base to trimming and J lost 1 base, with 13 bases between them. CDR1 SGHVS and CDR2 FQNEAQ come from the germline V gene. The chain's CDR3 is CASSLVLSDVQETQYF. CDR3 nucleotides: TGTGCCAGCAGCTTAGTGTTGTCGGATGTCCAAGAGACCCAGTACTTC.

This clone was recorded a few times. J is TRBJ1-1 and V is TRBV4-1; perhaps TRBD1 as D (6 bases). V lost 9 bases, J lost 3 bases, and 17 bases lay in between. Germline values: CDR1 MGHRA, CDR2 YSYEKL. This CDR3 comprises 14 residues. CDR3 sequence: CASRVGTFDTEAFF. CDR3 DNA: TGCGCCAGTAGGGTAGGGACATTTGACACTGAAGCTTTCTTT.

The chain couples TRBV30 to TRBJ1-1, with D uncertain. Germline V CDR1 and CDR2: GTSNPN, SVGIG (reference sequence). This CDR3 has 12 amino acids. V lost 2 bases, J lost 4 bases, and 8 bases lay in between. CDR3 amino acids: CAWSTRSTEAFF. CDR3 coding DNA: TGTGCCTGGAGTACCAGGTCCACTGAAGCTTTCTTT. The full variable domain, rest sourced from reference TRBV30 and TRBJ1-1, is SQTIHQWPATLVQPVGSPLSLECTVEGTSNPNLYWYRQAAGRGLQLLFYSVGIGQISSEVPQNLSASRPQDRQFILSSKKLLLSDSGFYLCAWSTRSTEAFFGQGTRLTVV.

The chain recombines TRBV19 with TRBJ2-7, with D maybe TRBD2 (6 bases). CDR1 LNHDA and CDR2 SQIVND come from the germline V gene (reference sequence). The CDR3 extends over 14 amino acids. The ends were cut back, 2 bases at V and 6 bases at J, with 14 bases in the middle. This CDR3 reads CASSIQEGQVEQYF. The CDR3 bases are TGTGCCAGTAGTATACAGGAGGGCCAAGTCGAGCAGTACTTC.

This clone was detected only a few times. V is TRBV5-5 and J is TRBJ2-1, with 12 bases fitting TRBD2. This CDR3 spans 14 amino acids. J was trimmed by 15 bases and V by 0 bases; bases with no gene match: 7. The germline gives CDR1 SGHKS, CDR2 YYEKEE (reference sequence). Here the CDR3 reads CASSLGLAGEKGFF. Written as DNA, the CDR3 is TGTGCCAGCAGCTTGGGACTAGCGGGAGAAAAGGGGTTCTTC.

The rearrangement links TRBV28 to TRBJ1-5; 9 positions match TRBD1. With 6 bases clipped from V and 4 bases from J, the junction kept 7 bases outside the gene matches. CDR1 and CDR2 from the germline V gene are MDHEN and SYDVKM. This CDR3 is built from 15 residues. CDR3 nucleotides: TGTGCCAGCAGGGGGACAGGGATTGGAAATCAGCCCCAGCATTTT. It specifies CASRGTGIGNQPQHF.

This clone appeared once. The chain couples TRBV19 to TRBJ2-3; either TRBD1 or TRBD2 may supply D (5 bases each). V was pared by 10 bases and J by 3 bases, with 14 bases between. This CDR3 contains 13 residues. Looked up from germline, CDR1 is LNHDA and CDR2 is SQIVND (reference sequence). The CDR3 sequence is CATGPAITDTQYF. The CDR3, as DNA: TGTGCCACGGGACCAGCGATTACAGATACGCAGTATTTT.

This clone was found a few times. The rearrangement links TRBV29-1 to TRBJ2-7; D may match TRBD1 or TRBD2 (5 bases each). This CDR3 is 14 amino acids long. In germline, CDR1 is SQVTM, CDR2 ANQGSEA. The V gene lost 4 bases and the J gene lost 4 bases, with 17 bases spanning the gap. The CDR3 nucleotides read TGCAGCGTTGTATTACGGGACGGAACTTACGAGCAGTACTTC. The encoded protein is CSVVLRDGTYEQYF.

The rearrangement links TRBV5-1 to TRBJ2-7; TRBD1 aligns across 7 bases. Looked up from germline, CDR1 is SGHRS and CDR2 is YFSETQ. This CDR3 comprises 14 residues. V gave up 2 bases and J gave up 0 bases; unmatched junction bases: 2. CDR3 nucleotide sequence: TGCGCCAGCAGCTTTTGGGACAGCTCCTACGAGCAGTACTTC. It codes for CASSFWDSSYEQYF.

This chain uses TRBV28 with TRBJ1-2; 7 nucleotides agree with TRBD1. The CDR3 length is 15 residues. The V segment lost 7 bases and the J segment 8 bases; nucleotides outside the gene matches: 16. Germline V lookup: CDR1 MDHEN, CDR2 SYDVKM. In DNA, the CDR3 is TGTGCCAGCACCTACTCGGGACAGCCCTTCATGGGCTACACCTTC. Amino acids: CASTYSGQPFMGYTF.

J is TRBJ1-1 and V is TRBV5-6; 7 bases align to TRBD1. V was clipped by 6 bases and J by 2 bases; unmatched bases: 7. The CDR3 loop spans 14 amino acids. Germline lookup yields CDR1 SGHDT and CDR2 YYEEEE. Here the CDR3 DNA reads TGTGCCAGCATCCCGGGACAGATTAACACTGAAGCTTTCTTT. It translates to CASIPGQINTEAFF.

The V gene is TRBV4-1, the J gene TRBJ2-2; D gene ambiguous. The ends were cut back, 0 bases at V and 9 bases at J, with 14 bases in the middle. The CDR3 is 15 residues long. Looked up from germline, CDR1 is MGHRA and CDR2 is YSYEKL. The DNA for the CDR3 is TGCGCCAGCAGCCAAGAGCTACAGACATCCCGGGAGCTGTTTTTT. Its protein is CASSQELQTSRELFF.

This clone turned up a few times. The chain's CDR3 is CASSEWTGGLDTQYF. DNA for the CDR3: TGTGCCAGCAGCGAATGGACAGGGGGCCTAGATACGCAGTATTTT. V gene TRBV7-9 combines with J gene TRBJ2-3; TRBD1 agrees at 11 bases. V was pared by 5 bases and J by 5 bases, with 6 bases of the junction left unmatched. The CDR3 contains 15 residues. Germline V gene data show CDR1 as SEHNR and CDR2 as FQNEAQ (reference sequence).

This clone turned up a few times. V and J are TRBV5-6 and TRBJ1-6, with D tentatively TRBD1 (5 bases). Deletions cut 5 bases from V and 8 bases from J, with 17 bases between. Germline assignment: CDR1 SGHDT and CDR2 YYEEEE. There are 15 residues in the CDR3. The CDR3 protein is CASSPVGQLDSPLHF. DNA for the CDR3: TGTGCCAGCAGTCCGGTCGGACAATTGGATTCACCCCTCCACTTT.

This sequence joins TRBV28 and TRBJ1-1, with TRBD1 identical over 8 bases. With V trimmed by 3 bases and J by 0 bases, 6 bases remained unmatched. The germline V gene encodes CDR1 MDHEN and CDR2 SYDVKM. The CDR3 is 16 residues long. The CDR3 loop reads CASSFLGDRLNTEAFF. In DNA, the CDR3 is TGTGCCAGCAGTTTTTTGGGGGACAGGTTGAACACTGAAGCTTTCTTT. Full variable domain (outside the CDR3, taken from reference TRBV28 and TRBJ1-1): DVKVTQSSRYLVKRTGEKVFLECVQDMDHENMFWYRQDPGLGLRLIYFSYDVKMKEKGDIPEGYSVSREKKERFSLILESASTNQTSMYLCASSFLGDRLNTEAFFGQGTRLTVV.

Here the CDR3 DNA reads TGTGCCAGCTCACCCCTGAATCAGGGTCGGAATGAAGCTTTCTTT. Translated: CASSPLNQGRNEAFF. This rearrangement joins TRBV18 to TRBJ1-1; the D gene is possibly TRBD1 (5 bases). The CDR3 has 15 residues. Germline V gene sequence: CDR1 KGHSH, CDR2 LQKENI. The V end was cut by 3 bases, the J end by 7 bases, with 18 bases between.

The chain couples TRBV5-1 to TRBJ1-3; D may be TRBD1 (6 bases). Germline V gene data show CDR1 as SGHRS and CDR2 as YFSETQ. The CDR3 extends over 14 amino acids. Deletions cut 4 bases from V and 4 bases from J, with 12 bases between. The chain's CDR3 is CASSDTQGGNTIYF. CDR3 coding DNA: TGCGCCAGCAGCGATACACAGGGAGGAAACACCATATATTTT.

This clone has at least ten counts. This rearrangement joins TRBV6-1 to TRBJ2-5, with 11 bases fitting TRBD1. The CDR3 extends over 15 amino acids. Germline CDR1 is MNHNS and CDR2 is SASEGT. J lost 5 bases, V lost 4 bases, and 6 bases had no gene match. CDR3 residues: CASSGGTGGVETQYF. CDR3 in DNA: TGTGCCAGCAGTGGAGGGACAGGGGGGGTGGAGACCCAGTACTTC.

The chain has TRBV13 and TRBJ2-7; D uncertain. The CDR3 is 14 residues long. V shed 5 bases and J shed 3 bases, with 14 bases lying between them. The germline V gene encodes CDR1 PRHDT and CDR2 FYEKMQ (reference sequence). CDR3 nucleotides: TGTGCCAGCAGCGGTGCCCTGGTGGACTACGAGCAGTACTTC. Translating gives CASSGALVDYEQYF.

This clone was seen ten or more times. V is TRBV11-3 and J is TRBJ1-2; D not resolved. The CDR3 has 13 residues. From germline, CDR1 is SGHNT and CDR2 YENEEA. V was clipped by 0 bases and J by 2 bases, with 4 bases between them. CDR3: CASSLDGNYGYTF. DNA for the CDR3: TGTGCCAGCAGCTTAGACGGGAACTATGGCTACACCTTC.

The CDR3 region is CASSLGTSTEAFF. CDR3 DNA sequence: TGTGCCAGCAGCTTAGGGACCAGCACTGAAGCTTTCTTT. V and J are TRBV11-2 and TRBJ1-1; D is ambiguous. Trimming took off 1 base at V and 4 bases at J, with 7 bases between the two ends. CDR3 length: 13 amino acids. Germline CDR1 and CDR2: SGHAT and FQNNGV. The full variable domain, completed using reference TRBV11-2 and TRBJ1-1, is EAGVAQSPRYKIIEKRQSVAFWCNPISGHATLYWYQQILGQGPKLLIQFQNNGVVDDSQLPKDRFSAERLKGVDSTLKIQPAKLEDSAVYLCASSLGTSTEAFFGQGTRLTVV.

There are a few counts of this clone. V gene TRBV7-9 combines with J gene TRBJ2-1; possibly TRBD2 for D (6 bases). The ends were cut back, 4 bases at V and 0 bases at J, with 16 bases in the middle. This CDR3 has 17 amino acids. Germline assignment: CDR1 SEHNR and CDR2 FQNEAQ (reference sequence). CDR3: CASSSYGLTSSYNEQFF. The CDR3 nucleotides read TGTGCCAGCAGCTCATACGGACTAACGAGCTCCTACAATGAGCAGTTCTTC.

The chain joins TRBV2 to TRBJ2-7, with 10 bases fitting TRBD1. V gave up 1 base and J gave up 6 bases; unmatched junction bases: 3. The CDR3 extends over 14 amino acids. The germline V gene encodes CDR1 SNHLY and CDR2 FYNNEI. CDR3 in amino acids: CASSEGTGGIEQYF. DNA of the CDR3: TGTGCCAGCAGTGAAGGGACAGGGGGTATCGAGCAGTACTTC.

The chain recombines TRBV30 with TRBJ1-2; D unresolved. V was clipped by 3 bases and J by 7 bases, with 15 bases between them. This CDR3 has 13 residues. In germline, CDR1 is GTSNPN, CDR2 SVGIG (reference sequence). Here the CDR3 DNA reads TGTGCCTGGAGCTCAACCCGGACGGGTGGCTACACCTTC. Protein product: CAWSSTRTGGYTF.

This clone has more than one count but fewer than ten. J is TRBJ2-1 and V is TRBV10-3; maybe TRBD2 (6 bases). Per germline, CDR1 ENHRY and CDR2 SYGVKD. Trimming left V 6 bases short and J 1 base short, with 13 bases between. The CDR3 sequence is 15 residues long. Here the CDR3 reads CAISEGRGSYNEQFF. Here the CDR3 DNA reads TGTGCCATCAGCGAGGGGCGGGGATCCTACAATGAGCAGTTCTTC.

This clone came up a few times. This chain connects TRBV19 to TRBJ1-1, with D uncertain. This CDR3 is built from 14 residues. V lost 0 bases, J lost 4 bases, and 9 bases lay in between. The germline V gene has CDR1 LNHDA and CDR2 SQIVND (reference sequence). This CDR3 is CASSIEGFGTEAFF. The DNA of the CDR3 is TGTGCCAGTAGTATAGAGGGGTTCGGCACTGAAGCTTTCTTT.